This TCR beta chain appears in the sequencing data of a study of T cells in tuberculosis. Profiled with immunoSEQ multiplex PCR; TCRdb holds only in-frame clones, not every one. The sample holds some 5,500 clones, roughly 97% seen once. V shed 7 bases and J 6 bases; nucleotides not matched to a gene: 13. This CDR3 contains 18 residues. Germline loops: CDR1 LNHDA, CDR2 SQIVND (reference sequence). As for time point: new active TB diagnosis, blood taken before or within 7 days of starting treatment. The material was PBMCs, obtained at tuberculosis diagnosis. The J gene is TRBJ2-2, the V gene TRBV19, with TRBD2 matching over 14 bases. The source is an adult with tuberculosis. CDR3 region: CASTLRGLAGEDAGELFF. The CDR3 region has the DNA TGTGCCAGTACCCTAAGGGGACTAGCGGGAGAGGATGCCGGGGAGCTGTTTTTT.